Listed below are T cell receptor beta chains from one sample, sequenced in a study of blood T cell repertoires in COVID-19. TCRdb's table, derived via immunoSEQ multiplex PCR, lists solely in-frame clones and lacks some. The repertoire consists of some 180,000 clones, with 65% to 80% occurring once and the leading ten covering about 20%. What was sequenced was PBMCs or T cells enriched from blood (not recorded which). The receptors stem from a woman in her 70s in a cohort exposed to, infected with or recovered from COVID-19 (not recorded which). The CDR3 runs from the conserved cysteine through the conserved F or W. D genes are given only for firm matches. Clone size is given for some rows only: seen once, a few or many times, or a class if the clone is expanded.

j_gene | d_gene | abundance | len | v_gene | CDR3nt | CDR3aa
TRBJ1-2 | TRBD1 | once | 13 | TRBV7-9 | TGTGCCAGCAGCTCGGGACAGAGATATGGCTACACCTTC | CASSSGQRYGYTF
TRBJ2-2 | TRBD1 | few | 15 | TRBV7-3 | TGTGCCAGCAGCCCACACCTCAGGGGGACCGGGGAGCTGTTTTTT | CASSPHLRGTGELFF
TRBJ1-2 | - | once | 13 | TRBV14 | TGTGCCAGCAGCCAAGTACAGGTGGCTGGCTACACCTTC | CASSQVQVAGYTF
TRBJ2-3 | TRBD2 | - | 16 | TRBV24-1 | TGTGCCACCAGTGACCCTACTAGCGGGAGGGCCCCTACGCAGTATTTT | CATSDPTSGRAPTQYF
TRBJ2-1 | - | - | 12 | TRBV12-3/TRBV12-4 | TGTGCCAGCACCCGCTCCTACAATGAGCAGTTCTTC | CASTRSYNEQFF
TRBJ2-2 | TRBD2 | - | 20 | TRBV7-9 | TGTGCCAGCAGCACACGAAGGATTGGGACTAGCTTGTCCTACACCGGGGAGCTGTTTTTT | CASSTRRIGTSLSYTGELFF
TRBJ2-3 | TRBD1 | - | 15 | TRBV5-1 | TGCGCCAGCATCCGGGACAGCCAAACAGGGGATACGCAGTATTTT | CASIRDSQTGDTQYF
TRBJ2-4 | TRBD2 | - | 19 | TRBV19 | TGTGCCAGTAGTACCCTGGGACTAGCGGGAGTCGTAGCCAAAAACATTCAGTACTTC | CASSTLGLAGVVAKNIQYF
TRBJ1-2 | TRBD1 | - | 15 | TRBV28 | TGTGCCAGCAGCTCGGCCGGGACAGGAGGTTATGGCTACACCTTC | CASSSAGTGGYGYTF
TRBJ1-2 | - | - | 12 | TRBV13 | TGTGCCAGCAGCTTAGGAGGCAGGGGTACGGATTTC | CASSLGGRGTDF
TRBJ1-5 | - | few | 13 | TRBV2 | TGTGCCAGCAGTGGGGGGGACAATCAGCCCCAGCATTTT | CASSGGDNQPQHF
TRBJ2-7 | TRBD2 | - | 16 | TRBV6-5 | TGTGCCAGCAGTTACTCGTTGTCGGGAGGATTGTACGAGCAGTACTTC | CASSYSLSGGLYEQYF
TRBJ2-5 | - | - | 13 | TRBV12-3/TRBV12-4 | TGTGCCAGCAGCCGTAGCTACCAAGAGACCCAGTACTTC | CASSRSYQETQYF
TRBJ2-1 | TRBD1 | - | 15 | TRBV9 | TGTGCCAGCAGCTTGGGACAGAGCTCCTACAATGAGCAGTTCTTC | CASSLGQSSYNEQFF
TRBJ2-6 | - | few | 12 | TRBV29-1 | TGCAGCGTTCCGGTTGGGGCCAACGTCCTGACTTTC | CSVPVGANVLTF
TRBJ1-1 | - | - | 15 | TRBV7-9 | TGTGCCAGCAGCTTATACGGGGTTCCTCAGCCTGAAGCTTTCTTT | CASSLYGVPQPEAFF
TRBJ2-7 | - | - | 11 | TRBV19 | TGTGCCAGTAGTATAGGGACTGAGCAGTACTTC | CASSIGTEQYF
TRBJ2-7 | - | - | 12 | TRBV10-3 | TGTGCCATCACCTCGGGAAGCTACGAGCAGTACTTC | CAITSGSYEQYF
TRBJ2-3 | - | - | 15 | TRBV24-1 | TGTGCCACCAGTGATTCCCAGGACTCCACAGATACGCAGTATTTT | CATSDSQDSTDTQYF
TRBJ1-1 | - | once | 12 | TRBV5-1 | TGCGCCAGCAGCTTGAGGGGCACTGAAGCTTTCTTT | CASSLRGTEAFF
TRBJ2-5 | - | - | 15 | TRBV5-1 | TGCGCCAGCAGCTTCACCCCGGGAGAACAAGAGACCCAGTACTTC | CASSFTPGEQETQYF
TRBJ2-7 | TRBD1 | - | 14 | TRBV7-9 | TGTGCCAGCGGCGCGACAGGGACGTCCTACGAGCAGTACTTC | CASGATGTSYEQYF
TRBJ1-4 | - | - | 14 | TRBV28 | TGTGCCAGCAGTTTTCCCGGGACATCGGAAAAACTGTTTTTT | CASSFPGTSEKLFF
TRBJ2-2 | - | few | 14 | TRBV7-9 | TGTGCCAGCAGCTTAGTTGGGACTGAACAAGAGCTGTTTTTT | CASSLVGTEQELFF
TRBJ2-2 | TRBD2 | - | 15 | TRBV7-6 | TGTGCCAGCAGCTTAGGAAGGACTAGGCCCGGGGAGCTGTTTTTT | CASSLGRTRPGELFF
TRBJ1-1 | - | - | 16 | TRBV5-1 | TGCGCCAGCAGCCCAAGGCCAGGAAGTTTGAACACTGAAGCTTTCTTT | CASSPRPGSLNTEAFF
TRBJ1-5 | - | - | 15 | TRBV10-3 | TGTGCCATCAGTGATTCGAGAGGGCTGAATCAGCCCCAGCATTTT | CAISDSRGLNQPQHF
TRBJ2-1 | TRBD2 | - | 16 | TRBV10-1 | TGCGCCAGCAATTCTCCAACTAGCGGGAGCGACAATGAGCAGTTCTTC | CASNSPTSGSDNEQFF
TRBJ2-7 | - | - | 17 | TRBV28 | TGTGCCAGCAGTTTGGTCTTGTTCGGCGGAGGCTCCTACGAGCAGTACTTC | CASSLVLFGGGSYEQYF
TRBJ2-5 | - | - | 14 | TRBV7-8 | TGTGCCAGCAGCCCTTCCGGGAGAGAAGAGACCCAGTACTTC | CASSPSGREETQYF
TRBJ1-2 | - | - | 12 | TRBV7-9 | - | CASSSGVGVGTF
TRBJ1-1 | TRBD1 | - | 17 | TRBV7-3 | TGTGCCAGCAGCCAAGGAGGGACAGGGGTCGCGAACACTGAAGCTTTCTTT | CASSQGGTGVANTEAFF
TRBJ2-6 | - | - | 16 | TRBV5-1 | TGCGCCAGCAGCCCTGACACGGCGTCTGGGGCCAACGTCCTGACTTTC | CASSPDTASGANVLTF
TRBJ2-7 | - | - | 15 | TRBV19 | TGTGCCAGTAGTGTATTTTTTGGCGGGTCCTACGAGCAGTACTTC | CASSVFFGGSYEQYF
TRBJ1-5 | TRBD1 | few | 14 | TRBV20-1 | TGCAGTGCTAGTTTAACAGGGGTTCTTCAGCCCCAGCATTTT | CSASLTGVLQPQHF
TRBJ1-5 | TRBD1 | few | 18 | TRBV28 | TGTGCCAGCAGTTTAGGTGGGACAGAATCCAAGCTCGGCAGGGGACAGCATTTT | CASSLGGTESKLGRGQHF
TRBJ2-1 | TRBD2 | - | 21 | TRBV9 | TGTGCCAGCAGCGTAGGGCAGGAGGGACTAGCGGGAGGGCTCGAGAGAAATGAGCAGTTCTTC | CASSVGQEGLAGGLERNEQFF
TRBJ1-6 | TRBD1 | - | 14 | TRBV5-3 | TGTGCCAGAAGCATACAGGGGGCTTGGTCACCCCTCCACTTT | CARSIQGAWSPLHF
TRBJ2-7 | - | - | 14 | TRBV6-1 | TGTGCCAGCAGTTATAAATATCGGGGGATAGAGCAGTACTTC | CASSYKYRGIEQYF
TRBJ2-3 | TRBD2 | once | 15 | TRBV7-3 | TGTGCCAGCAGCCGGACTAGCGGGAGTTCAGATACGCAGTATTTT | CASSRTSGSSDTQYF